This TCR beta chain emerged from a study of molecular identifiers for immune sequencing clone quantification. Study as a whole: Across replicate runs, RNA obtained from about 20,000 or 100,000 naive CD8 cells was divided into five, with four undergoing sequencing.

Researchers sorted naive CD8 T cells as cells that were CD8+CD4-CCR7+CD45RA+. TCRdb processed the PCR reads anew with MiXCR; each CDR3 protein has one entry. In the table there are 85,000 to 90,000 distinct CDR3 sequences, roughly 25% of which are singletons. This clonotype was recorded many times. The CDR3 sequence is 13 residues long. CDR1 is GTSNPN, CDR2 SVGIG, per germline (reference sequence). V shed 4 bases and J shed 0 bases, with 8 bases lying between them. The TCR was taken from a human donor in good health. Some libraries in this study had Jurkat cell RNA spiked in. The rearrangement uses TRBV30 and TRBJ2-3, with D uncertain. Sequencing was carried out using naive CD8+ T cells from blood, with Jurkat cell RNA spiked in. The subset is: FACS-sorted CD8+CD4-CCR7+CD45RA+ naive T cells. In DNA form, the CDR3 reads TGTGCCTGGATGTGGTCTAGCACAGATACGCAGTATTTT. Protein product: CAWMWSSTDTQYF.